The clone carrying this T cell receptor (beta chain) has a handful of counts. Its antigen is currently unknown. This sample was taken from a study of blood T cells in healthy people across ages. Study-wide results and caveats: Considered underestimates were the diversity estimates obtained from one million T cells.

Alongside a J-beta primer mix, a sample-barcoded 5' primer served in a second PCR lasting 7 to 11 cycles. A single record per CDR3 protein comes from TCRdb applying MiXCR to the 5' RACE reads. This table holds approximately 800,000 distinct CDR3 sequences, around 25% found once. These sequences were also reported in another study, on T cells of mothers and their children. That paper states: Sample barcodes and 2-4 random nucleotides were added by the M1S primer of the second PCR. Each child contributed 2.5 million to 3.5 million TCR beta CDR3 reads, while each mother contributed over 8.5 million.

The source of this sequence is a boy aged 5-17 years in good health. Sequencing was performed on blood.

The CDR3 region is CSVQGAGYGYTF. The CDR3 DNA is TGCAGCGTTCAGGGGGCGGGATATGGCTACACCTTC. The chain has TRBV29-1 and TRBJ1-2, with 8 bases matching TRBD1. With 5 bases clipped from V and 5 bases from J, the junction kept 4 bases outside the gene matches. The CDR3 runs to 12 residues. The germline V gene encodes CDR1 SQVTM and CDR2 ANQGSEA. Full variable domain (remainder filled in from reference TRBV29-1 and TRBJ1-2): SAVISQKPSRDICQRGTSLTIQCQVDSQVTMMFWYRQQPGQSLTLIATANQGSEATYESGFVIDKFPISRPNLTFSTLTVSNMSPEDSSIYLCSVQGAGYGYTFGSGTRLTVV.